This is a list of T cell receptor beta chains from one sample in a study of post-analysis software for immune sequencing data. TCRdb processed the PCR reads anew with MiXCR; each CDR3 protein has one entry. The data contain about 190,000 distinct CDR3 sequences, approximately 30% of them seen just once; the ten biggest clones take up 3% to 3.5%. Input material: blood. These receptors all stem from a girl aged 2-17 years with multiple sclerosis. The CDR3 runs from the conserved cysteine through the conserved F or W.

CDR3aa: CSARDSDSTSTDTQYF
v_gene: TRBV20-1

CDR3aa: CSAKAGGYYTFSNQPQHF
v_gene: TRBV20-1

CDR3aa: CSVRTLGGYGYTF
v_gene: TRBV29-1

CDR3aa: CSARTGQANNSPLHF
v_gene: TRBV20-1

CDR3aa: CASSPRGGTGGYEQYF
v_gene: TRBV5-1

CDR3aa: CASRPGRDRGPLRETQYF
v_gene: TRBV7-9

CDR3aa: CASSAWNRGSEQYF
v_gene: TRBV9

CDR3aa: CASSSLGGAWFF
v_gene: TRBV28

CDR3aa: CASRLRFTSLYGEQFF
v_gene: TRBV6-2/TRBV6-3

CDR3aa: CASSPRQLAGGGYEQYF
v_gene: TRBV18

CDR3aa: CASKLWTSGGIQYF
v_gene: TRBV12-3/TRBV12-4

CDR3aa: CASSGGTSGAYNEQFF
v_gene: TRBV6-1

CDR3aa: CASGSIDTQYF
v_gene: TRBV28

CDR3aa: CASSSRTGRDGYTF
v_gene: TRBV12-3/TRBV12-4

CDR3aa: CASSPVRGPAGTRNNEQFF
v_gene: TRBV18

CDR3aa: CASSLYRNTEAFF
v_gene: TRBV7-3

CDR3aa: CASSVLGSPNTDTQYF
v_gene: TRBV9

CDR3aa: CSATRDGIYEQYF
v_gene: TRBV20-1

CDR3aa: CASSTDPFTDTQYF
v_gene: TRBV6-6

CDR3aa: CASSSSEIGYTF
v_gene: TRBV6-6

CDR3aa: CASSFGIGETQYF
v_gene: TRBV7-7

CDR3aa: CASSLLSRAGSNEQFF
v_gene: TRBV28

CDR3aa: CSARGEGLADYEQYF
v_gene: TRBV20-1

CDR3aa: CASRYHGQSGNIQYF
v_gene: TRBV6-6

CDR3aa: CASSLVVVTGVAQDTQYF
v_gene: TRBV7-9

CDR3aa: CSKRGGGSTDTQYF
v_gene: TRBV29-1

CDR3aa: CASSIDRDHEQYF
v_gene: TRBV5-1

CDR3aa: CATEGSRYF
v_gene: TRBV12-3/TRBV12-4

CDR3aa: CASSFQGANGGKGAFF
v_gene: TRBV12-3/TRBV12-4

CDR3aa: CAISGGQGSYEQYF
v_gene: TRBV10-3

CDR3aa: CSVGLLAGGNEQFF
v_gene: TRBV29-1

CDR3aa: CASSQGDRDDEKLFF
v_gene: TRBV4-1

CDR3aa: CASSADRFMNSPLHF
v_gene: TRBV12-3/TRBV12-4

CDR3aa: CASSLGERAEFF
v_gene: TRBV4-1

CDR3aa: CASSTRQDGYTF
v_gene: TRBV7-2

CDR3aa: CSALEQGAKNIQYF
v_gene: TRBV20-1

CDR3aa: CASLTPHGSYNEQFF
v_gene: TRBV7-2

CDR3aa: CSAPRQGGWTEAFF
v_gene: TRBV20-1

CDR3aa: CSASLAGRREQYF
v_gene: TRBV20-1

CDR3aa: CASSLGHPGEQYF
v_gene: TRBV5-6

CDR3aa: CASTGQATYEQYF
v_gene: TRBV6-1

CDR3aa: CASSGQITDTQYF
v_gene: TRBV7-2

CDR3aa: CASSPPGKGYGYTF
v_gene: TRBV18

CDR3aa: CSASNRVKSYEQYF
v_gene: TRBV20-1

CDR3aa: CSAELAGGPGSYEQYF
v_gene: TRBV29-1

CDR3aa: CSEGGRPCYEQYF
v_gene: TRBV20-1

CDR3aa: CASSSIVAGEYEQYF
v_gene: TRBV5-1

CDR3aa: CSARDRGNQPQHF
v_gene: TRBV20-1

CDR3aa: CASSPLAGGGETQYF
v_gene: TRBV3-1

CDR3aa: CASSHLGITTYKQYF
v_gene: TRBV3-1

CDR3aa: CASSGGLARSSYEQYF
v_gene: TRBV28